These T cell receptor beta chains were read from a single sample in a study of shared clonotypes between healthy human individuals. Repertoires were generated with immunoSEQ multiplex PCR, while TCRdb's copy carries only in-frame clones and drops some. The table lists approximately 2.5 million clones, around nine tenths of them singletons. Sequenced: naive CD4+ T cells sorted from blood. These receptor sequences come from a man between 18 and 35 years old in good health. Each CDR3 is given with its conserved first and last residue. Fields, in order: D gene, J gene, V gene, clone size, CDR3 DNA, CDR3 protein. The D gene is left open where the match is weak. Clone size is stated in some rows and not others, as once, few, many or a class when expanded.

. | TRBJ1-6 | TRBV10-3 | . | TGTGCCATCACGAGGGGTTCGAATTCACCCCTCCACTTT | CAITRGSNSPLHF
. | TRBJ1-2 | TRBV19 | . | TGTGCCAGTAAACTAACCAGGAACTATGGCTACACCTTC | CASKLTRNYGYTF
. | TRBJ2-1 | TRBV21-1 | . | TGTGCCAGCAACGAGTTCCGGGACCCGGAGTGTTGTGAGCAGTTCTTC | CASNEFRDPECCEQFF
. | TRBJ2-5 | TRBV30 | . | TGTGCCTGGAGTCGTGAAGAGACCCAGTACTTC | CAWSREETQYF
. | TRBJ2-7 | TRBV10-3 | . | TGTGCCATCAGTGAGCGGGCAGGGGCCTACGAGCAGTACTTC | CAISERAGAYEQYF
TRBD2 | TRBJ2-3 | TRBV28 | once | TGTGCCAGCAGTTACGGACTAGCGGAATTCACAGATACGCAGTATTTT | CASSYGLAEFTDTQYF
. | TRBJ1-6 | TRBV27 | . | TGTGCCAGCCGGAGGGCGGATTCACCCCTCCACTTT | CASRRADSPLHF
. | TRBJ2-5 | TRBV5-6 | once | TGTGCCAGCAGCACTCGGGACTGGCAAGAGACCCAGTACTTC | CASSTRDWQETQYF
. | TRBJ2-5 | TRBV20-1 | . | TGCAGTGCTACGGGGTCAGAGACCCAGTACTTC | CSATGSETQYF
TRBD2 | TRBJ2-1 | TRBV7-2 | . | TGTGCCAGCAGCTTGGGCGGGGGGGATCGCGATGAGCAGTTCTTC | CASSLGGGDRDEQFF
TRBD2 | TRBJ2-5 | TRBV7-2 | . | TGTGCCAGCAGCTTAAGACTAGCGGGGGAGACCCAGTACTTC | CASSLRLAGETQYF
. | TRBJ2-5 | TRBV5-1 | . | TGCGCCAGCAGCGCCGGGACACCTAAAGAGACCCAGTACTTC | CASSAGTPKETQYF
TRBD2 | TRBJ2-1 | TRBV12-5 | . | TGTGCTAGTGGTTTGGCGACTAGCGGGAGATACAATGAGCAGTTCTTC | CASGLATSGRYNEQFF
TRBD1 | TRBJ2-4 | TRBV6-4 | once | TGTGCCAGCAGTCAAACCAGCACAGGGGGCACGAACATTCAGTACTTC | CASSQTSTGGTNIQYF
. | TRBJ2-3 | TRBV27 | . | TGTGCCAGCAGTTTGTTTAACGGGAACACAGATACGCAGTATTTT | CASSLFNGNTDTQYF
TRBD1 | TRBJ1-1 | TRBV7-9 | . | TGTGCCAGCAGCTTAGGGGACAGCGAAAAAGCTTTCTTT | CASSLGDSEKAFF